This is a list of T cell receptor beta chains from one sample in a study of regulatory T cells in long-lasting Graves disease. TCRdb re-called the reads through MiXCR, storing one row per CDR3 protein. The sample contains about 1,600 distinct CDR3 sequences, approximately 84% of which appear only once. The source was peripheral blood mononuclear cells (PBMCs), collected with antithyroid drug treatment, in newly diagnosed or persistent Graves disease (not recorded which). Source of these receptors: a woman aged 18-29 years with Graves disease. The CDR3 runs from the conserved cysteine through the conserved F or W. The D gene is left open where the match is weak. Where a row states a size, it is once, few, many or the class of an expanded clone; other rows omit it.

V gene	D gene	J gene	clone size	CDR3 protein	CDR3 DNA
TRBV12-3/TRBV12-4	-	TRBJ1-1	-	CASSFLQFEAFF	TGTGCCAGCAGTTTCCTCCAATTTGAAGCTTTCTTT
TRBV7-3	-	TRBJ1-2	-	CASSLRGFGGYTF	TGTGCCAGCAGCTTACGTGGTTTTGGTGGCTACACCTTC
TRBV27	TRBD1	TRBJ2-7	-	CASSETGIYEQYF	TGTGCCAGCAGTGAGACAGGGATCTACGAGCAGTACTTC
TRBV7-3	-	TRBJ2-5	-	CASSLTLQETQYF	TGTGCCAGCAGCTTAACGCTCCAAGAGACCCAGTACTTC
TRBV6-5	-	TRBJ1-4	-	CASSYSGTFNEKLFF	TGTGCCAGCAGTTATTCCGGGACGTTTAATGAAAAACTGTTTTTT
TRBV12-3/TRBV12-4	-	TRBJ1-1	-	CASNPYGTEAFF	TGTGCCAGCAACCCCTACGGGACTGAAGCTTTCTTT
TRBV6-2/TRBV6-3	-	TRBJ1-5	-	CASSPGDNQPQHF	TGTGCCAGCAGTCCAGGGGACAATCAGCCCCAGCATTTT
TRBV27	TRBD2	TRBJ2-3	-	CASSLSPSGRADTQYF	TGTGCCAGCAGTTTATCCCCTAGCGGGAGGGCAGATACGCAGTATTTT
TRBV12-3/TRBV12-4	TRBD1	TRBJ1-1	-	CASSYPDRGNTEAFF	TGTGCCAGCAGTTACCCCGACAGGGGGAACACTGAAGCTTTCTTT
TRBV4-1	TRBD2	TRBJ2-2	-	CASSPGLVGGELFF	TGCGCCAGCAGCCCGGGACTAGTCGGCGGGGAGCTGTTTTTT
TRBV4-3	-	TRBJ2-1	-	CASSRGTSLYNEQFF	TGCGCCAGCAGCCGTGGGACCTCTCTATACAATGAGCAGTTCTTC
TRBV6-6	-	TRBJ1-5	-	CASSRKLGANSNQPQHF	TGTGCCAGCAGTCGCAAGCTCGGGGCCAATAGCAATCAGCCCCAGCATTTT
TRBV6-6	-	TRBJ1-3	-	CASSPWEGLRDTIYF	TGTGCCAGCAGCCCCTGGGAGGGTCTTCGGGACACCATATATTTT
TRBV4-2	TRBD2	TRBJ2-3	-	CASSPPGVSGSRSDTQYF	TGTGCCAGCAGCCCCCCCGGGGTCAGCGGGAGTCGGTCAGATACGCAGTATTTT
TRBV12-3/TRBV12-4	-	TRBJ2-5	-	CASSSRQVETQYF	TGTGCCAGCAGTTCACGACAGGTTGAGACCCAGTACTTC
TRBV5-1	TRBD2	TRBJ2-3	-	CASSAGLAANTDTQYF	TGCGCCAGCAGCGCTGGACTAGCGGCCAACACAGATACGCAGTATTTT
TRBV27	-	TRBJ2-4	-	CASSLSAQLNIQYF	TGTGCCAGCAGTTTAAGCGCCCAACTAAACATTCAGTACTTC
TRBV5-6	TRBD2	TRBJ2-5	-	CASRYGGIQETQYF	TGTGCCAGCCGGTACGGGGGGATCCAAGAGACCCAGTACTTC
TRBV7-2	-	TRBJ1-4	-	CASSLVSGFHEKLFF	TGTGCCAGCAGCTTAGTCTCTGGGTTCCATGAAAAACTGTTTTTT
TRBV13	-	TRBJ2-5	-	CASSLSRGTGKPTQYF	TGTGCCAGCAGCTTGTCACGGGGGACGGGGAAGCCGACCCAGTACTTC
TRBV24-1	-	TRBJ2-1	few	CATSDLSYGVNNEQFF	TGTGCCACCAGTGACCTATCCTATGGAGTCAACAATGAGCAGTTCTTC
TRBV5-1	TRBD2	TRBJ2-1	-	CASSLEGTRKNEQFF	TGCGCCAGCAGCTTGGAAGGGACTAGAAAAAATGAGCAGTTCTTC
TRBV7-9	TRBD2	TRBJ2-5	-	CASSWSGSTETQYF	TGTGCCAGCAGCTGGAGCGGGAGTACGGAGACCCAGTACTTC
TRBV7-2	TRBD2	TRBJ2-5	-	CASSLSGGETQYF	TGTGCCAGCAGCCTCAGCGGGGGAGAGACCCAGTACTTC
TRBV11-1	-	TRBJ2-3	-	CASSRAYRDTQYF	TGTGCCAGCAGCCGAGCCTACCGAGATACGCAGTATTTT
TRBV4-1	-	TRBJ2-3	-	CASSQPPEHGVTQYF	TGCGCCAGCAGCCAACCCCCCGAACACGGAGTTACGCAGTATTTT
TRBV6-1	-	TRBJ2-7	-	CASSEETGRIEQYF	TGTGCCAGCAGTGAAGAGACAGGGAGGATAGAGCAGTACTTC
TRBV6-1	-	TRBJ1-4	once	CASSDLVGREKLFF	TGTGCCAGCAGTGACTTAGTTGGAAGAGAAAAACTGTTTTTT
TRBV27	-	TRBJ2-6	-	CASSKAGLPSGANVLTF	TGTGCCAGCAGTAAAGCGGGCCTTCCCTCTGGGGCCAACGTCCTGACTTTC
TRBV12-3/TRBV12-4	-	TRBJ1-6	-	CASSAFGAGYTLHF	TGTGCCAGCAGTGCCTTTGGGGCGGGTTATACCCTCCACTTT
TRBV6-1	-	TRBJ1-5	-	CASRRDGHSNQPQHF	TGTGCCAGCAGAAGGGACGGGCATAGCAATCAGCCCCAGCATTTT
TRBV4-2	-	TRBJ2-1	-	CASSQEGISSYNEQFF	TGTGCCAGCAGCCAAGAGGGGATAAGCTCCTACAATGAGCAGTTCTTC
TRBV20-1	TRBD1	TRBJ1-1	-	CSASGGRVTEAFF	TGCAGTGCTTCAGGGGGCCGAGTCACTGAAGCTTTCTTT
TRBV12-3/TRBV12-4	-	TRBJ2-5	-	CASSQETQYF	TGTGCCAGCAGTCAAGAGACCCAGTACTTC
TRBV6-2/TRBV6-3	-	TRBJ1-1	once	CASSYSRKRAANTEAFF	TGTGCCAGCAGTTACTCACGGAAACGGGCGGCGAACACTGAAGCTTTCTTT
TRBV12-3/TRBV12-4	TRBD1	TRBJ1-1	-	CASSPDRVGTEAFF	TGTGCCAGCAGTCCTGACAGGGTTGGTACTGAAGCTTTCTTT
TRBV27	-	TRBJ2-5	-	CASSPYPGPRQETQYF	TGTGCCAGCAGTCCCTATCCAGGTCCCCGGCAAGAGACCCAGTACTTC
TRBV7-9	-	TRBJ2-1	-	CASSLRDYNEQFF	TGTGCCAGCAGCTTAAGGGACTACAATGAGCAGTTCTTC
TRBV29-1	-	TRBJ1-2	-	CSVVWHLRGNYGYTF	TGCAGCGTTGTTTGGCATCTTCGGGGGAACTATGGCTACACCTTC
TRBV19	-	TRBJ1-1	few	CASSIGRLMNTEAFF	TGTGCCAGTAGTATAGGGAGACTTATGAACACTGAAGCTTTCTTT
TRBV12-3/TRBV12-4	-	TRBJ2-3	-	CASSGIRRWTDTQYF	TGTGCCAGCAGTGGGATCAGGAGGTGGACAGATACGCAGTATTTT
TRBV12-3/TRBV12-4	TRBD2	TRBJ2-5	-	CASSLAGGDETQYF	TGTGCCAGCAGTCTAGCGGGAGGGGATGAGACCCAGTACTTC
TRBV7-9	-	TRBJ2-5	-	CASSLEGLETQYF	TGTGCCAGCAGTCTAGAGGGGTTAGAGACCCAGTACTTC
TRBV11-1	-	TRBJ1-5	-	CASSLGVSNQPQHF	TGTGCCAGCAGCTTGGGGGTGAGCAATCAGCCCCAGCATTTT
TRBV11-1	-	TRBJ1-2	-	CASSPAEGGYGYTF	TGTGCCAGCAGCCCGGCCGAGGGTGGCTATGGCTACACCTTC
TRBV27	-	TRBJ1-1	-	CASSLNRRNTEAFF	TGTGCCAGCAGTTTAAACCGGCGGAACACTGAAGCTTTCTTT
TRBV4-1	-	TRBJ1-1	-	CASSHTGPGTEAFF	TGCGCCAGCAGCCATACCGGGCCGGGCACTGAAGCTTTCTTT
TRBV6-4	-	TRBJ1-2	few	CASRDPLAPRHTF	TGTGCCAGCAGGGACCCCCTAGCGCCCCGGCACACCTTC
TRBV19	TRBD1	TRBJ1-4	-	CASIPGQGNEKLFF	TGTGCCAGTATCCCGGGACAGGGCAATGAAAAACTGTTTTTT